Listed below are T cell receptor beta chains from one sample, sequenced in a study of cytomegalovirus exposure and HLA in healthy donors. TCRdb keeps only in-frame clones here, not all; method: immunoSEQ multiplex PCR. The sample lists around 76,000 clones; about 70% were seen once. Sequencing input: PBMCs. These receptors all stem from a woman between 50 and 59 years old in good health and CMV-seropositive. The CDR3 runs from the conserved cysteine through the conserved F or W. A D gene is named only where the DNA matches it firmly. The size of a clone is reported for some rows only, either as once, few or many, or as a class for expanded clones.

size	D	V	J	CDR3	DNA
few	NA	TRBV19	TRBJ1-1	CASSTYPGNTEAFF	TGTGCCAGTAGTACTTATCCAGGGAACACTGAAGCTTTCTTT
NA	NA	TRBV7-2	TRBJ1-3	CASSLGSTGSTIYF	TGTGCCAGCAGCTTAGGATCGACGGGGAGCACCATATATTTT
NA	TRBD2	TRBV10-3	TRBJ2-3	CAISESLASGGSTDTQYF	TGTGCCATCAGTGAGTCGTTGGCTAGCGGGGGAAGCACAGATACGCAGTATTTT
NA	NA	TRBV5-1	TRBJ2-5	CASSFEETQYF	TGCGCCAGCAGCTTCGAAGAGACCCAGTACTTC
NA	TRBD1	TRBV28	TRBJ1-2	CAHTPDRGRGYTF	TGTGCCCATACCCCAGACAGGGGGCGAGGCTACACCTTC
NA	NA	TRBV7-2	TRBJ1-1	CASSLAQGSQGEAFF	TGTGCCAGCAGCTTAGCGCAGGGATCGCAAGGTGAAGCTTTCTTT
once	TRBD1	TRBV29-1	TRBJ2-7	CSVGDRTYEQYF	TGCAGCGTTGGGGACAGAACTTACGAGCAGTACTTC
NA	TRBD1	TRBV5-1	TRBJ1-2	CASSFGTVITDTYTF	TGCGCCAGCAGCTTCGGGACAGTTATAACGGATACCTACACCTTC
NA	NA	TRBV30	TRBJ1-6	CAYHGGNSPLHF	TGTGCCTACCACGGCGGCAATTCACCCCTCCACTTT
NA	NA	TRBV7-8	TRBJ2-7	CASSYPGSYYEQYF	TGTGCCAGCAGCTATCCCGGGAGCTACTACGAGCAGTACTTC
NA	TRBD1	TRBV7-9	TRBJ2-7	CASSLKDRTYEQYF	TGTGCCAGCAGCTTAAAGGACAGGACCTACGAGCAGTACTTC
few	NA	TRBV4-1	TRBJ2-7	CASSQEIGIVSYEQYF	TGCGCCAGCAGCCAAGAGATCGGGATAGTCTCCTACGAGCAGTACTTC
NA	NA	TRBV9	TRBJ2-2	CASSPQRTLSGELFF	TGTGCCAGCAGCCCCCAAAGGACACTCTCCGGGGAGCTGTTTTTT
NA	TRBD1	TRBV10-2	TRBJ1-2	CASSSALQGGGYGYTF	TGCGCCAGCAGTTCAGCCCTCCAGGGGGGAGGCTATGGCTACACCTTC
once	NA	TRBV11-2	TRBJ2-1	CASSSRLDPYNDEQFF	TGTGCCAGCAGCTCCAGACTAGACCCGTATAACGATGAGCAGTTCTTC
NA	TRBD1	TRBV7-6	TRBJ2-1	CASSLGTGDNEQFF	TGTGCCAGCAGCTTAGGGACAGGGGACAATGAGCAGTTCTTC
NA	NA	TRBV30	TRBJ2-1	CAWSVRGDEQFF	TGTGCCTGGAGTGTACGCGGGGACGAGCAGTTCTTC
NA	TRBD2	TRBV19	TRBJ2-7	CASSTSGSSYEQYF	TGTGCCAGTAGTACTAGCGGGAGCTCCTACGAGCAGTACTTC
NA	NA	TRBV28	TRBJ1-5	CASSQQGSSNQPQHF	TGTGCCAGCAGTCAACAGGGTTCTAGCAATCAGCCCCAGCATTTT
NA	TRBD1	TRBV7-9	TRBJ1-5	CASSTGQGTQPQHF	TGTGCCAGCAGCACGGGACAGGGGACGCAGCCCCAGCATTTT
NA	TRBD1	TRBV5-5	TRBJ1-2	CASSNDRGIEGGYTF	TGTGCCAGCAGCAACGACAGGGGAATTGAGGGTGGCTACACCTTC
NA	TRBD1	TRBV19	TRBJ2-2	CASMITPGGTGELFF	TGTGCCAGTATGATCACGCCAGGGGGCACCGGGGAGCTGTTTTTT
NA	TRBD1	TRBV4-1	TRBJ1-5	CASRRTGGVENQPQHF	TGCGCCAGCAGGCGAACAGGGGGAGTGGAGAATCAGCCCCAGCATTTT
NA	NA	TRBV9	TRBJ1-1	CASSVDGRGNTEAFF	TGTGCCAGCAGCGTAGACGGCAGGGGGAACACTGAAGCTTTCTTT
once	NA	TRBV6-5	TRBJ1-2	CASRQGRIGYTF	TGTGCCAGCAGACAGGGAAGAATTGGCTACACCTTC
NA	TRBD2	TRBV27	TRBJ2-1	CASSLRLAGYNEQFF	TGTGCCAGCAGTTTGAGGCTAGCGGGTTACAATGAGCAGTTCTTC